These T cell receptor beta chains were read from a single sample in a study of EBV T-cell therapy then PD-1 blockade in nasopharyngeal carcinoma. The data were produced by immunoSEQ multiplex PCR, yet TCRdb's version contains in-frame clones alone and is incomplete. The sample consists of 20,000 to 25,000 clones, about 86% of them appearing once. Their antigens remain unidentified. The sequencing used CD8+ T cells from blood, collected at roughly day 250 from a patient whose treatment included autologous EBV-specific T cells and nivolumab. The receptors shown here come from a man aged 35-49 years with nasopharyngeal carcinoma. Each CDR3 is given with its conserved first and last residue. D genes are given only for firm matches. Clone sizes are given selectively: once, few, many, or a class where the clone is expanded.

cdr3_length j_call d_call clone_size v_call cdr3_aa cdr3_nt
17 TRBJ2-3 TRBD1 once TRBV7-9 CASSLADRGINTDTQYF TGTGCCAGCAGCTTAGCGGACAGGGGAATTAACACAGATACGCAGTATTTT
15 TRBJ2-7 - - TRBV27 CASSLTPNPGYEQYF TGTGCCAGCAGTTTAACTCCAAATCCCGGATACGAGCAGTACTTC
14 TRBJ1-6 TRBD1 - TRBV19 CASSITGVNSPLHF TGTGCCAGTAGTATCACAGGGGTGAATTCACCCCTCCACTTT
14 TRBJ1-4 - - TRBV2 CATTPRGVREKLFF TGTGCCACCACCCCCAGGGGAGTAAGGGAAAAACTGTTTTTT
16 TRBJ2-2 - - TRBV7-3 CASSLTWSLNTGELFF TGTGCCAGCAGCTTAACTTGGTCCCTTAACACCGGGGAGCTGTTTTTT
14 TRBJ1-2 - - TRBV19 CASSIVPRGGGYTF TGTGCCAGTAGTATAGTCCCCCGAGGAGGCGGCTACACCTTC
13 TRBJ2-7 - - TRBV19 CASSIAGGYEQYF TGTGCCAGTAGTATAGCCGGGGGTTACGAGCAGTACTTC
13 TRBJ1-6 - - TRBV6-5 CASGGGINSPLHF TGTGCCAGCGGGGGGGGGATTAATTCACCCCTCCACTTT
14 TRBJ1-2 - - TRBV5-8 CASSLGIWNYGYTF TGTGCCAGCAGCCTGGGCATTTGGAACTATGGCTACACCTTC
15 TRBJ2-2 TRBD2 - TRBV6-5 CAIRTSGGDTGELFF TGTGCCATACGGACTAGCGGGGGGGACACCGGGGAGCTGTTTTTT
14 TRBJ1-2 TRBD1 - TRBV24-1 CATSTGDYGYGYTF TGTGCCACCAGTACAGGGGACTATGGCTATGGCTACACCTTC
13 TRBJ1-1 - - TRBV7-9 CASSPTGSTEAFF TGTGCCAGCAGCCCAACAGGGAGCACTGAAGCTTTCTTT
17 TRBJ2-1 - - TRBV19 CASSNPDRPAGGDEQFF TGTGCCAGTAGTAACCCGGACAGGCCGGCCGGGGGGGATGAGCAGTTCTTC
14 TRBJ2-3 TRBD1 once TRBV14 CASSQGTGGDTQYF TGTGCCAGCAGCCAAGGGACAGGAGGAGATACGCAGTATTTT
15 TRBJ1-4 - - TRBV5-4 CASSLGVPGNEKLFF TGTGCCAGCAGCTTGGGAGTCCCGGGTAATGAAAAACTGTTTTTT
13 TRBJ1-1 - once TRBV6-2/TRBV6-3 CASSYTENTEAFF TGTGCCAGCAGTTACACAGAGAACACTGAAGCTTTCTTT
14 TRBJ2-5 - - TRBV7-9 CASSLGDNPRTQYF TGTGCCAGCAGCTTAGGGGACAATCCAAGGACCCAGTACTTC
15 TRBJ1-5 - - TRBV24-1 CATRTGTRPNQPQHF TGTGCCACCAGGACCGGGACGCGACCAAATCAGCCCCAGCATTTT
17 TRBJ1-2 TRBD1 - TRBV4-3 CASSPLSSGQENYGYTF TGCGCCAGCAGCCCCTTGTCCTCGGGACAGGAAAACTATGGCTACACCTTC
18 TRBJ2-3 TRBD1 - TRBV27 CASSLMGQGYPSTDTQYF TGTGCCAGCAGTTTAATGGGACAGGGGTACCCTAGCACAGATACGCAGTATTTT
16 TRBJ2-7 - - TRBV5-1 CASSAHRGMVGGEQYF TGCGCCAGCAGCGCTCATCGGGGGATGGTCGGAGGCGAGCAGTACTTC
16 TRBJ2-5 - - TRBV29-1 CSVIDRSPIGQETQYF TGCAGCGTCATCGACAGGTCCCCTATCGGCCAAGAGACCCAGTACTTC
16 TRBJ2-1 - - TRBV9 CASSPSSPGPYNEQFF TGTGCCAGCAGCCCTAGTTCCCCGGGGCCGTACAATGAGCAGTTCTTC
15 TRBJ1-2 - - TRBV5-1 CASSRYPLDGYGYTF TGCGCCAGCAGCCGCTATCCCCTGGACGGCTATGGCTACACCTTC
14 TRBJ1-2 - - TRBV7-9 CASSLGRAYYGYTF TGTGCCAGCAGCTTAGGCAGGGCCTACTATGGCTACACCTTC
12 TRBJ1-4 - - TRBV10-3 CAISATDEKLFF TGTGCCATCAGTGCGACAGATGAAAAACTGTTTTTT